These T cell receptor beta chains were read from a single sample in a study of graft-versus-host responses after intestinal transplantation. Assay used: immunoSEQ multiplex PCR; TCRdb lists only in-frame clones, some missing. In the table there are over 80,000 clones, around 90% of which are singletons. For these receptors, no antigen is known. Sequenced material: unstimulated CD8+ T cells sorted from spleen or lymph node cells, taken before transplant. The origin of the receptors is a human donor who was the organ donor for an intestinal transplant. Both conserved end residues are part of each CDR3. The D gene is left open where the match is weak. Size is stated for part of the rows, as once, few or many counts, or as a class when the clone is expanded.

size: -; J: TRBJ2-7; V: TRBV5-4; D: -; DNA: TGTGCCAGCAGCTCGGCCCTGGGTCCTAAGACAGTGGGGAATAACGAGCAGTACTTC; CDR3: CASSSALGPKTVGNNEQYF
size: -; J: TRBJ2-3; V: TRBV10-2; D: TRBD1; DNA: TGCGCCAGTGGGGACAGGGAGTGGACAGATACGCAGTATTTT; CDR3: CASGDREWTDTQYF
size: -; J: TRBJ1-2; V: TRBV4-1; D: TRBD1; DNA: TGCGCCAGCAGCACCGGGACAGGGGCCCTTAACTATGGCTACACCTTC; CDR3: CASSTGTGALNYGYTF
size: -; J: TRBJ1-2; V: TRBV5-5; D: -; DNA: TGTGCCAGCGGGGAGTCTGCGGATGGCTACACCTTC; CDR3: CASGESADGYTF
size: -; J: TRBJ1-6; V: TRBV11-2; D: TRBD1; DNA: TGTGCCAGCAGCCAGACGACAGGGACAAACTATAATTCACCCCTCCACTTT; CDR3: CASSQTTGTNYNSPLHF
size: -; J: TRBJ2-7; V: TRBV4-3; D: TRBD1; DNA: TGCGCCAGTTGCCGGGACAGGGGGGGCGAGCAGTACTTC; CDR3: CASCRDRGGEQYF
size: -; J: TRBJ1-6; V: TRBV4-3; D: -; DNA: TGCGCCAGCAGCCAAGATGGGCCGGGGGGTTGGTCACCCCTCCACTTT; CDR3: CASSQDGPGGWSPLHF
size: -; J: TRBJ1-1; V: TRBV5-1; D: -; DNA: TGCGCCAGCAGCTTGTTTAGCCTAATGAACACTGAAGCTTTCTTT; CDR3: CASSLFSLMNTEAFF
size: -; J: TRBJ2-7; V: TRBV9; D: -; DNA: TGTGCCAGCAGCCCACGGTCAGGCTACGAGCAGTACTTC; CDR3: CASSPRSGYEQYF
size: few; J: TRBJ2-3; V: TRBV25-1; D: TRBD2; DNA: TGTGCCAGCCCAGGACCCTATAGCGGGGGGGCCCCAGATACGCAGTATTTT; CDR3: CASPGPYSGGAPDTQYF
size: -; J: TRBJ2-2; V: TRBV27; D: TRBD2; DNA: TGTGCCAGCAGTTTAGGACTAGCGGCCACCGGGGAGCTGTTTTTT; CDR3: CASSLGLAATGELFF
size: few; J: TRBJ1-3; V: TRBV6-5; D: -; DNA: TGTGCCAGCACCCAGGCCGGGACTGGGGGAAACACCATATATTTT; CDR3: CASTQAGTGGNTIYF
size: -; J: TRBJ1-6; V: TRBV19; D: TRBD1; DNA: TGTGCCAGTAAGACAGGGGTTAGGTCACCCCTCCACTTT; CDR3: CASKTGVRSPLHF
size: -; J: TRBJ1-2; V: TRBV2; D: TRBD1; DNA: TGTGCCAGCATGGACAGGGGGCTCTATGGCTACACCTTC; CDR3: CASMDRGLYGYTF
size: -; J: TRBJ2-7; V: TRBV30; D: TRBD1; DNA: TGTGCCTGGACCCGGGACCCTCAAGACAGGGTCTACGAGCAGTACTTC; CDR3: CAWTRDPQDRVYEQYF
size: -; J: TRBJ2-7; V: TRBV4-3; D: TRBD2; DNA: TGCGCCAGCAGCCATGGGCTAGCGGGGGTTGAGCAGTACTTC; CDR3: CASSHGLAGVEQYF
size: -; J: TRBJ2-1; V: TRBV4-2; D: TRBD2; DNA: TGTGCCAGCAGCCAAGTCGGGGGGGGCTACAATGAGCAGTTCTTC; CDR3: CASSQVGGGYNEQFF